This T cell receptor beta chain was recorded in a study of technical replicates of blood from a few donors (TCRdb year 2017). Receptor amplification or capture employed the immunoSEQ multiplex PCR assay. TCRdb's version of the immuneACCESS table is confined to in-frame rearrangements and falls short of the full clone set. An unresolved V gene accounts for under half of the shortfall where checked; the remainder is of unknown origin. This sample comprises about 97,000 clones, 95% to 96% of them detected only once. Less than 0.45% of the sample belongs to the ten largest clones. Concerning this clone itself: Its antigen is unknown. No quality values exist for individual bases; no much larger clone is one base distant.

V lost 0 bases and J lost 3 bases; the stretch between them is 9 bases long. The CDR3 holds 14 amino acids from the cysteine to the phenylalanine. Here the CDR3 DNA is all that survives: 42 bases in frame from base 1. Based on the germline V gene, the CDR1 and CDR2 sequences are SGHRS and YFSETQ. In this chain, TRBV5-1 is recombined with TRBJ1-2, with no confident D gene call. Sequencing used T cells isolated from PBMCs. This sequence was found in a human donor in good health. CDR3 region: CASSLVQKDYGYTF. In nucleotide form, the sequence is TGCGCCAGCAGCTTGGTACAGAAAGACTATGGCTACACCTTC.